This entry describes one T cell receptor beta chain. Its antigen is currently unknown. The germline gives CDR1 GTSNPN, CDR2 SVGIG (reference sequence). The CDR3 has 13 amino acids. This record belongs to a study of CD8 T cells in ankylosing spondylitis. Findings and limits, study-wide: Reported data indicate significant enrichment of disease-linked clones within matched ankylosing spondylitis synovial fluid. Clones linked with disease were CD8+ and fairly uncommon in the peripheral blood.

Libraries for TCR beta were made by quantitative 5'-RACE with molecular barcodes. MiXCR, applied by TCRdb to the 5' RACE reads, yields one record per CDR3 protein. There are some 270,000 distinct CDR3 sequences in the sample; 32% occur only once, and 4% to 5.5% lies in the top ten. Sequences were obtained from blood, either unsorted or a sorted T cell fraction (not recorded which). This chain joins TRBV30 and TRBJ1-2; tentative D call: TRBD1 (6 bases). The receptor was isolated from a male donor with ankylosing spondylitis or in good health (not recorded which). CDR3 in DNA: TGTGCGTTGAGGGGGGATAGTGACTATGGCTACACCTTC. Amino acid sequence: CALRGDSDYGYTF.